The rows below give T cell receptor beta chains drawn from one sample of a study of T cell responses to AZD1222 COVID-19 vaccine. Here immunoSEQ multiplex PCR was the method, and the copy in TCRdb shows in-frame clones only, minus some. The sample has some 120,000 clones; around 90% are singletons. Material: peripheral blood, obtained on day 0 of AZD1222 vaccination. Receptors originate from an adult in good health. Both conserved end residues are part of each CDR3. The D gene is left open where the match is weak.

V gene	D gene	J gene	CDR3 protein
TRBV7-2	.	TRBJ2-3	CASSLSGVGTDTQYF
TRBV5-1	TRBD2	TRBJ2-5	CASSPGLGRETQYF
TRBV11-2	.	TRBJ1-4	CASSLSVGKANEKLFF
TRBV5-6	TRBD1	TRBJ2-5	CASSRQGKQETQYF
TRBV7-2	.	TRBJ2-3	CASSLQRSSTDTQYF
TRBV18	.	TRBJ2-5	CASSRQPQETQYF
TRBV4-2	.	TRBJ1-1	CASSSEDTDTEAFF
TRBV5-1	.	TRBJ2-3	CASSLSTGGGADTQYF
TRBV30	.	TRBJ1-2	CAWTDSNYGYTF
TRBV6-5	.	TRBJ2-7	CACQTMSSYEQYF
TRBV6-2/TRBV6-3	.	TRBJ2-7	CASSSRGNEQYF
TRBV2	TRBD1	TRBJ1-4	CASTSRTGVEGSEKLFF
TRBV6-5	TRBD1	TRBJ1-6	CASTLEGTASSPLHF
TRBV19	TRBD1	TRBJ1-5	CASSIGTGTQPQHF
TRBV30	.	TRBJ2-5	CAWSPGSGPQYF
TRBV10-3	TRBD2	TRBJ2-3	CAISPGLAADTQYF
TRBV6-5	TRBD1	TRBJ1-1	CASSRGTGNTEAFF
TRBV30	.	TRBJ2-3	CAWSKIRITSDTQYF
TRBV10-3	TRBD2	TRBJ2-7	CAISGAGTSGRPSYEQYF
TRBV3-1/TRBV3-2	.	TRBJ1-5	CASSLRGSNQPQHF
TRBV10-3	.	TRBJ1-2	CAISDAQALGYTF
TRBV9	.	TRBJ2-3	CASSLQRNTDTQYF
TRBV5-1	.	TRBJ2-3	CASSYAQGDGRDTQYF
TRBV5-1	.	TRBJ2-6	CASSQGTAGANVLTF
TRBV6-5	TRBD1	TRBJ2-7	CASRGTDGFRQYF
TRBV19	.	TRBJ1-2	CASSIGGSGGSSGGYTF
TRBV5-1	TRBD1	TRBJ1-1	CASSGDRGMNTEAFF